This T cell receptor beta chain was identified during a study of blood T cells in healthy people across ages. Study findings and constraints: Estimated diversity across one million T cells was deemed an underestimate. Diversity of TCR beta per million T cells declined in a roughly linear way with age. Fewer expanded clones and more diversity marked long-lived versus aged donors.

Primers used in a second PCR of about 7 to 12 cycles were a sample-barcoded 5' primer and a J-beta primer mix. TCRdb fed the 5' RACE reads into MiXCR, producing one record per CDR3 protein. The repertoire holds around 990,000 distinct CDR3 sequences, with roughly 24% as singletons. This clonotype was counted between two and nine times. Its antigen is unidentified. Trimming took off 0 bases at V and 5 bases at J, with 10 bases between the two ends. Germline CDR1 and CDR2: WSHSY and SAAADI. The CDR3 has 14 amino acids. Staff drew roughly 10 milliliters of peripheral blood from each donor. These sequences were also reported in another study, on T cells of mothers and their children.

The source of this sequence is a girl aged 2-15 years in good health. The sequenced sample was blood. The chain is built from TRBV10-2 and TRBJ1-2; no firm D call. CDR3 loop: CASSESISGYGYTF. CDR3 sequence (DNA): TGCGCCAGCAGTGAGTCGATCTCTGGTTATGGCTACACCTTC.